A selection of T cell receptor beta chains follows, all from one sample in a study of T cells after yellow fever vaccination. TCRdb reanalysed the 5' RACE reads using MiXCR and keeps one entry per CDR3 protein. Altogether a few hundred thousand distinct CDR3 sequences are present, more than 3% being singletons, with the ten largest covering about a quarter. Sequenced material: PBMCs, taken on the day of the yellow fever booster vaccination. The source of these receptors is a man aged 18 to 30 who received the YFV17D yellow fever vaccine. Both conserved end residues are part of each CDR3. A D gene is named only where the DNA matches it firmly. Clone size is stated in some rows and not others, as once, few, many or a class when expanded.

TRBV3-1	.	TRBJ1-5	many	CASSQGAGPLTQHF	TGTGCCAGCAGCCAAGGGGCAGGACCCTTGACCCAGCATTTT
TRBV4-3	.	TRBJ1-2	many	CASSLPGAGAHGYTF	TGCGCCAGCAGCCTTCCCGGGGCAGGGGCCCATGGCTACACCTTC
TRBV7-8	.	TRBJ2-1	many	CASSLLTNEQFF	TGTGCCAGCAGCTTATTGACCAATGAGCAGTTCTTC
TRBV9	.	TRBJ1-1	many	CASSGPGPGTEAFF	TGTGCCAGCAGCGGGCCGGGGCCCGGCACTGAAGCTTTCTTT
TRBV10-3	.	TRBJ2-3	few	CAIKGLSTDTQYF	TGTGCCATCAAAGGACTCAGCACAGATACGCAGTATTTT
TRBV10-3	.	TRBJ2-7	many	CAISDLTTGKMGSYEQYF	TGTGCCATCAGTGATCTTACCACAGGGAAGATGGGCTCCTACGAGCAGTACTTC
TRBV4-3	TRBD2	TRBJ2-3	.	CASSYLTTSGGNGVADTQYF	TGCGCCAGCAGCTACTTGACGACTAGCGGGGGAAACGGAGTCGCAGATACGCAGTATTTT
TRBV5-4	.	TRBJ1-5	many	CASSLEGGGDQHF	TGTGCCAGCAGCTTGGAAGGAGGGGGGGACCAGCATTTT
TRBV24-1	.	TRBJ2-7	many	CATSDTRHGAGPPSSYEQYF	TGTGCCACCAGTGATACGCGACACGGGGCGGGACCCCCGAGCTCCTACGAGCAGTACTTC
TRBV4-2	.	TRBJ2-1	.	CASSQVTGAAYNEQFF	TGTGCCAGCAGCCAAGTCACGGGGGCCGCCTACAATGAGCAGTTCTTC
TRBV25-1	.	TRBJ1-2	many	CASSAGTGAAGYTF	TGTGCCAGCAGTGCTGGTACGGGGGCGGCTGGCTACACCTTC
TRBV5-5	.	TRBJ2-7	many	CASSLYPPRAGLPSFEQYF	TGTGCCAGCAGCTTGTACCCCCCGAGGGCAGGGCTTCCTTCCTTCGAGCAGTACTTC
TRBV7-2	.	TRBJ2-1	many	CASSGVGIAVNEQFF	TGTGCCAGCAGCGGGGTGGGGATAGCGGTCAATGAGCAGTTCTTC
TRBV9	.	TRBJ1-6	.	CASSVPPPPLHF	TGTGCCAGCAGCGTGCCACCCCCACCCCTCCACTTT
TRBV5-1	.	TRBJ2-7	many	CASSLRAESSYEQYF	TGCGCCAGCAGCTTGAGGGCCGAGTCCTCCTACGAGCAGTACTTC
TRBV7-6	.	TRBJ1-1	few	CASRRTDNTEAFF	TGTGCCAGCAGACGGACGGATAACACTGAAGCTTTCTTT
TRBV4-1	.	TRBJ1-4	.	CASSHLMRARNEKLFF	TGCGCCAGCAGCCATCTGATGCGGGCCCGTAATGAAAAACTGTTTTTT
TRBV5-1	.	TRBJ2-3	many	CASNPTPRTDTQYF	TGCGCCAGCAATCCCACGCCCCGTACAGATACGCAGTATTTT
TRBV7-9	.	TRBJ2-1	few	CASSPSTGGLLYNEQFF	TGTGCCAGCAGCCCAAGCACCGGGGGACTCCTCTACAATGAGCAGTTCTTC
TRBV10-3	.	TRBJ1-2	.	CAISASGGAYGYTF	TGTGCCATCAGTGCCAGTGGGGGGGCCTATGGCTACACCTTC
TRBV7-8	.	TRBJ2-2	many	CASSLVRRTKNTGELFF	TGTGCCAGCAGCTTAGTTCGTCGGACAAAGAACACCGGGGAGCTGTTTTTT
TRBV30	.	TRBJ1-4	many	CAWSVPGLGEKLFF	TGTGCCTGGAGTGTACCCGGCCTTGGTGAAAAACTGTTTTTT
TRBV5-1	.	TRBJ1-2	many	CASSLGAGYDYGYTF	TGCGCCAGCAGCTTGGGAGCAGGGTATGACTATGGCTACACCTTC
TRBV7-3	TRBD1	TRBJ1-1	many	CASSSDRDSEAFF	TGTGCCAGCAGCTCTGACCGGGACAGTGAAGCTTTCTTT
TRBV14	.	TRBJ2-2	many	CASSHRLGTGELFF	TGTGCCAGCAGCCACCGATTAGGCACCGGGGAGCTGTTTTTT
TRBV27	.	TRBJ1-5	few	CASSLYGFSNQPQHF	TGTGCCAGCAGTTTATACGGGTTTAGCAATCAGCCCCAGCATTTT
TRBV6-2/TRBV6-3	TRBD2	TRBJ2-1	few	CASTKLAGGYNEQFF	TGTGCCAGCACCAAACTAGCGGGGGGTTACAATGAGCAGTTCTTC
TRBV2	.	TRBJ1-5	few	CASGGADQPQHF	TGTGCCAGCGGTGGGGCCGATCAGCCCCAGCATTTT
TRBV12-3/TRBV12-4	.	TRBJ2-1	many	CASTTPGQSYNEQFF	TGTGCCAGCACTACCCCCGGACAGTCCTACAATGAGCAGTTCTTC